This T cell receptor (beta chain) was sequenced during a study of control samples from healthy donors and cancer patients (dated by TCRdb to about 2020). According to the germline V gene, CDR1 reads MNHEY and CDR2 reads SVGEGT. The CDR3 starts with the cysteine, ends with the phenylalanine, and has 16 residues. The kept DNA is CDR3 alone, 48 bases in frame from the first base. Relative to germline, V is missing 2 bases and J is missing 7 bases, with 4 bases of the junction outside any gene match. A single count supports this clone. The specificity of this receptor is unknown. No much larger clone exists at a distance of one base, and base qualities are not known. The library was prepared using the immunoSEQ multiplex PCR assay. Imported from immuneACCESS, the table was reduced by TCRdb to in-frame sequences with V and J called. These copies leave out some clones; in studies compared against another copy, an unresolved V gene accounts for under half, and the cause of the remainder is not known. For this sample there are 100,000 to 150,000 clones; about 88% appear just once. The top ten clones comprise roughly 2% of the sample.

This receptor was identified in a man aged 18 to 35 in good health. The rearranged chain carries TRBV6-2 or TRBV6-3 and TRBJ2-1; 14 of the junction bases match TRBD2. Sequencing was carried out using blood. The CDR3 amino acid sequence is: CASSYPGTSGSNEQFF. At the DNA level, the sequence is TGTGCCAGCAGTTACCCAGGGACTAGCGGGAGTAATGAGCAGTTCTTC.